A single sample gave rise to the 24 T cell receptor beta chains below, sequenced in a study of blood T cell repertoires in COVID-19. Method: immunoSEQ multiplex PCR; TCRdb's copy keeps in-frame clones and lacks some. The table includes about 180,000 clones, about 82% detected once. The material sequenced was PBMCs or T cells enriched from blood (not recorded which). These receptors originate from a woman in her twenties or thirties who had recovered from COVID-19.

V is TRBV14 and J is TRBJ2-7; 11 bases map to TRBD1. CDR1 is SGHDN and CDR2 is FVKESK in the germline V gene. The CDR3 consists of 17 residues. V gave up 6 bases and J gave up 4 bases; unmatched junction bases: 14. The CDR3 nucleotides are TGTGCCAGCAGACGACGGACAGGGGGCACCAGAGTATACGAGCAGTACTTC. Encoded protein: CASRRRTGGTRVYEQYF.

In DNA, the CDR3 is TGTGCCAGCAGCCGCCGAACTAGCGGTTACAATGAGCAGTTCTTC. Amino acid sequence: CASSRRTSGYNEQFF. The chain recombines TRBV3-1 (or the pseudogene TRBV3-2) with TRBJ2-1; TRBD2 matches at 8 bases. With V trimmed by 4 bases and J by 4 bases, 6 bases remained unmatched. Per the germline V gene, CDR1 is LGHDT and CDR2 is YNNKEL (reference sequence). The CDR3 contains 15 residues.

The chain joins TRBV2 to TRBJ1-5; a weak D match, TRBD1 (6 bases). The CDR3 contains 17 residues. CDR1 is SNHLY, CDR2 FYNNEI, per germline. Trimming took 2 bases from V and 8 from J, leaving 22 bases between them. The CDR3 bases are TGTGCCAGCAGTGAATACGGGACAATTCTCGCAAGTAAGCCCCAGCATTTT. Amino acids: CASSEYGTILASKPQHF. Drawing the rest from reference TRBV2 and TRBJ1-5, the complete variable domain is EPEVTQTPSHQVTQMGQEVILRCVPISNHLYFYWYRQILGQKVEFLVSFYNNEISEKSEIFDDQFSVERPDGSNFTLKIRSTKLEDSAMYFCASSEYGTILASKPQHFGDGTRLSIL.

The rearrangement uses TRBV7-9 and TRBJ2-1; no clear D gene. Germline values: CDR1 SEHNR, CDR2 FQNEAQ (reference sequence). Trimming shortened V by 0 bases and J by 4 bases, and 13 bases separated the two germline ends. The CDR3 sequence is 16 residues long. The CDR3 DNA reads TGTGCCAGCAGCTTAGCGTTCACGGCAGGTTACAATGAGCAGTTCTTC. As protein: CASSLAFTAGYNEQFF.

V is TRBV5-3 and J is TRBJ1-6; D is unclear. TRBV5-3 is noted as an ORF with a role that remains uncertain. This CDR3 region has 17 residues. Trimming took 3 bases from V and 5 from J, leaving 18 bases between them. The CDR3 region has the DNA TGTGCCAGAAGCTGCGCCTTTATTTGGTATGATAATTCACCCCTCCACTTT. It encodes CARSCAFIWYDNSPLHF.

The chain carries TRBV9 and TRBJ2-1, with 11 nucleotides matching TRBD2. V dropped 0 bases and J dropped 4; count of bases not matched to a gene: 3. Germline CDR1 SGDLS, CDR2 YYNGEE. This CDR3 is built from 16 residues. CDR3 sequence reads: CASSVALAGGYNEQFF. The CDR3 bases are TGTGCCAGCAGCGTAGCTCTAGCGGGAGGTTACAATGAGCAGTTCTTC.

The chain employs TRBV29-1 and TRBJ2-7; 8 bases are a match to TRBD1. Per the germline V gene, CDR1 is SQVTM and CDR2 is ANQGSEA. V dropped 8 bases and J dropped 6; count of bases not matched to a gene: 12. The CDR3 runs 13 residues. The CDR3 DNA sequence: TGCAGCCTTCGGACAGGGACCGGGGGCGAGCAGTACTTC. Translating it yields CSLRTGTGGEQYF.

CDR3 bases: TGTGCCAGCAGCTTCGGACATATCGTCTCTGGAAACACCATATATTTT. Protein product: CASSFGHIVSGNTIYF. The chain joins TRBV7-2 to TRBJ1-3, with a tentative D call TRBD1 (5 bases). This CDR3 has 16 amino acids. Germline CDR1 is SGHTA and CDR2 is FQGNSA. With 3 bases removed from V and 0 bases from J, the gap between germline ends came to 12 bases. Variable domain in full (rest from reference TRBV7-2 and TRBJ1-3): GAGVSQSPSNKVTEKGKDVELRCDPISGHTALYWYRQSLGQGLEFLIYFQGNSAPDKSGLPSDRFSAERTGGSVSTLTIQRTQQEDSAVYLCASSFGHIVSGNTIYFGEGSWLTVV.

Here the CDR3 DNA reads TGTGCCAGCTCGACCATATACGAGAGACAGGGATCCTACGAGCAGTACTTC. Amino acids: CASSTIYERQGSYEQYF. The chain couples TRBV18 to TRBJ2-7; 7 bases are shared with TRBD1. Looked up from germline, CDR1 is KGHSH and CDR2 is LQKENI. V lost 6 bases to trimming and J lost 1 base; unmatched junction nucleotides: 15. There are 17 residues in the CDR3.

This sequence joins TRBV6-1 and TRBJ2-7, with TRBD2 identical over 9 bases. This CDR3 is 14 amino acids long. Germline-derived CDR1 and CDR2 are MNHNS and SASEGT. The V segment lost 3 bases and the J segment 5 bases; nucleotides outside the gene matches: 5. The CDR3 sequence is CASSDGGRAHEQYF. DNA of the CDR3: TGTGCCAGCAGTGACGGCGGGAGGGCACACGAGCAGTACTTC.

The V and J genes are TRBV6-7 and TRBJ2-2; 10 bases are shared with TRBD1. TRBV6-7 is recorded as an ORF, its role being uncertain. The CDR3 runs to 14 residues. V lost 7 bases and J lost 4; bases outside the gene matches: 3. The CDR3 nucleotides read TGTGCCAGCAAAAGGACAGGGGGCACCGGGGAGCTGTTTTTT. Amino acid sequence: CASKRTGGTGELFF.

V usage is TRBV28 and J usage is TRBJ1-5; the match to TRBD1 covers 8 bases. V lost 7 bases and J lost 2; bases outside the gene matches: 7. There are 15 residues in the CDR3. Germline V gives CDR1 MDHEN, CDR2 SYDVKM. CDR3 bases: TGTGCCAGCACCGAGGACAGGGACGGCAATCAGCCCCAGCATTTT. It yields the protein CASTEDRDGNQPQHF.

The rearrangement joins TRBV30 to TRBJ1-1, with no clear D. This CDR3 region has 13 residues. Trimming removed 2 bases from V and 2 bases from J, with 9 bases in between. Germline assignment: CDR1 GTSNPN and CDR2 SVGIG (reference sequence). Here the CDR3 reads CAWSHRGNTEAFF. CDR3 nucleotides: TGTGCCTGGAGTCACCGGGGTAACACTGAAGCTTTCTTT. The whole variable domain, filled in from reference TRBV30 and TRBJ1-1, reads SQTIHQWPATLVQPVGSPLSLECTVEGTSNPNLYWYRQAAGRGLQLLFYSVGIGQISSEVPQNLSASRPQDRQFILSSKKLLLSDSGFYLCAWSHRGNTEAFFGQGTRLTVV.

J is TRBJ1-1 and V is TRBV7-9; D gene ambiguous. Germline assignment: CDR1 SEHNR and CDR2 FQNEAQ (reference sequence). Trimming took 0 bases from V and 10 from J, leaving 12 bases between them. The CDR3 contains 13 residues. This chain's CDR3 is CASSLAFRTRAFF. The CDR3 bases are TGTGCCAGCAGCTTAGCGTTCAGAACCCGAGCTTTCTTT.

The chain employs TRBV24-1 and TRBJ1-5; 9 nucleotides match TRBD1. Germline lookup yields CDR1 KGHDR and CDR2 SFDVKD. The CDR3 is made up of 13 amino acids. J gave up 6 bases and V 5 bases, and 1 base lay outside the gene matches. The CDR3 DNA reads TGTGCCACCAGTGGGACAGGGGTTCAGCCCCAGCATTTT. Its translation: CATSGTGVQPQHF.

The chain employs TRBV7-3 and TRBJ2-1, with 8 bases that match TRBD2. The CDR3 is made up of 18 amino acids. Looked up from germline, CDR1 is SGHTA and CDR2 is FQGTGA. V lost 6 bases, J lost 8 bases, and 21 bases stayed unmatched. The CDR3 protein is CASSPNGNAGGYGDEQFF. DNA of the CDR3: TGTGCCAGCAGTCCCAACGGAAATGCGGGAGGCTATGGTGATGAGCAGTTCTTC.

This rearrangement joins TRBV27 to TRBJ2-3, with a tentative D call TRBD2 (5 bases). This CDR3 spans 16 amino acids. Germline V gives CDR1 MNHEY, CDR2 SMNVEV (reference sequence). V was cut by 3 bases and J by 0 bases, with 13 bases left in between. The CDR3 nucleotides are TGTGCCAGCAGTTTCGGAAGCGGTCCTAGCACAGATACGCAGTATTTT. It yields the protein CASSFGSGPSTDTQYF.

The CDR3 region is CASRRTGFNEKLFF. In nucleotides, the CDR3 is TGTGCCAGCAGGAGGACAGGGTTTAATGAAAAACTGTTTTTT. The chain couples TRBV2 to TRBJ1-4, with TRBD1 matching 8 bases. V lost 6 bases, J lost 4 bases, and 4 bases stayed unmatched. CDR1 is SNHLY, CDR2 FYNNEI, per germline. This CDR3 has 14 residues.

This sequence joins TRBV7-8 and TRBJ2-7; tentatively, D is TRBD1 (5 bases). Germline assignment: CDR1 SGHVS and CDR2 FQNEAQ. CDR3 size: 14 residues. The germline V and J ends were trimmed by 5 bases and 0 bases, with 11 bases remaining between them. For the CDR3, the DNA is TGTGCCAGCAGCCCCACAGGAGTCTCCTACGAGCAGTACTTC. Protein: CASSPTGVSYEQYF. Combining the CDR3 with reference TRBV7-8 and TRBJ2-7 gives the whole variable domain GAGVSQSPRYKVAKRGQDVALRCDPISGHVSLFWYQQALGQGPEFLTYFQNEAQLDKSGLPSDRFFAERPEGSVSTLKIQRTQQEDSAVYLCASSPTGVSYEQYFGPGTRLTVT.

The V gene is TRBV27, the J gene TRBJ2-1; 14 bases match TRBD2. Germline-derived CDR1 and CDR2 are MNHEY and SMNVEV (reference sequence). V was clipped by 3 bases and J by 10 bases; unmatched bases: 8. This CDR3 is built from 16 residues. The CDR3 region is CASSLEGTSGSREQFF. The CDR3 DNA sequence: TGTGCCAGCAGTTTGGAAGGGACTAGCGGGAGTCGGGAGCAGTTCTTC.

This clone has a handful of counts. The chain is built from TRBV7-9 and TRBJ2-3, with 10 bases that match TRBD2. This CDR3 is built from 16 residues. From germline, CDR1 is SEHNR and CDR2 FQNEAQ (reference sequence). Trimming removed 4 bases from V and 5 bases from J; junction bases left unmatched: 9. The CDR3 loop is CASSSGLAARGDTQYF. In DNA, the CDR3 is TGTGCCAGCAGCTCTGGACTAGCGGCAAGGGGAGATACGCAGTATTTT. Combining the CDR3 with reference TRBV7-9 and TRBJ2-3 gives the whole variable domain DTGVSQNPRHKITKRGQNVTFRCDPISEHNRLYWYRQTLGQGPEFLTYFQNEAQLEKSRLLSDRFSAERPKGSFSTLEIQRTEQGDSAMYLCASSSGLAARGDTQYFGPGTRLTVL.

The genes are TRBV7-2 and TRBJ2-3, with D tentatively TRBD2 (5 bases). The CDR3 is 16 amino acids. Looked up from germline, CDR1 is SGHTA and CDR2 is FQGNSA. Trimming stripped 1 base from V and 0 bases from J, with 11 bases between. CDR3 DNA: TGTGCCAGCAGCTTAGTGGCGGGTTCTAGCACAGATACGCAGTATTTT. Its protein product is CASSLVAGSSTDTQYF.

The V call is TRBV4-1, the J call TRBJ1-1, with D tentatively TRBD1 (5 bases). The CDR3 extends over 17 amino acids. With 4 bases removed from V and 5 bases from J, the gap between germline ends came to 23 bases. Germline V gene lookup returns CDR1 MGHRA and CDR2 YSYEKL. The DNA for the CDR3 is TGCGCCAGCAGCCCCCAAGGTGGGGGGGATCTAGGGACTGAAGCTTTCTTT. Protein: CASSPQGGGDLGTEAFF.

The chain is built from TRBV28 and TRBJ2-7, with D perhaps matching TRBD1 (6 bases). Germline loops: CDR1 MDHEN, CDR2 SYDVKM. This CDR3 is built from 12 residues. Trimming shortened V by 6 bases and J by 7 bases, and 13 bases separated the two germline ends. CDR3 loop: CASSKGHGEQYF. DNA of the CDR3: TGTGCCAGCAGCAAGGGACACGGTGAGCAGTACTTC. Full variable domain (missing parts from reference TRBV28 and TRBJ2-7): DVKVTQSSRYLVKRTGEKVFLECVQDMDHENMFWYRQDPGLGLRLIYFSYDVKMKEKGDIPEGYSVSREKKERFSLILESASTNQTSMYLCASSKGHGEQYFGPGTRLTVT.